This T cell receptor beta chain was documented in a study of T cells after yellow fever vaccination. Study in general: Preparation used SMART-Seq v4 Ultra Low Input for the low-cell-number fractions. Findings of the study overall: Among all clonotypes, a small share was observed in both CD4 and CD8 compartments. Though weaker, the secondary response peaked faster, on day 5 versus 15.

The germline V gene has CDR1 MNHEY and CDR2 SVGAGI. The CDR3 has 12 amino acids. Trimming left V 5 bases short and J 7 bases short, with 9 bases between. 5'RACE template switching generated TCR cDNA, adding a universal primer site and UMIs. TCRdb re-called the 5' RACE reads with MiXCR, one entry per CDR3 protein. This table has under 700,000 distinct CDR3 sequences, about 17% appearing once. About this clonotype: The antigen remains unidentified.

Sequenced here: PBMCs, sampled roughly 5 days after the first yellow fever vaccination. The chain couples TRBV6-5 to TRBJ2-1; D is undetermined. The TCR comes from a man in his late teens or twenties who received the YFV17D yellow fever vaccine. CDR3 bases: TGTGCCAGCAGTAGCACTATTAATGAGCAGTTCTTC. Amino acids: CASSSTINEQFF.